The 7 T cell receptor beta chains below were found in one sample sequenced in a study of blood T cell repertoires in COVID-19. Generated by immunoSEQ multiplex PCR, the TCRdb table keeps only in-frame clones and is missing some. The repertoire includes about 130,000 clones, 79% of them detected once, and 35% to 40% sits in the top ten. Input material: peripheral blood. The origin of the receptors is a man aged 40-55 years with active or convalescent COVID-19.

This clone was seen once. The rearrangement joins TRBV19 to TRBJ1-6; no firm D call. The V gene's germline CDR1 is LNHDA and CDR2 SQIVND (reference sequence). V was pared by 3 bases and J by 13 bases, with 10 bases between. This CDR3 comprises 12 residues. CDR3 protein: CASSIPTSPLHF. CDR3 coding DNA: TGTGCCAGTAGTATCCCGACTAGTCCCCTCCACTTT.

This chain's CDR3 is CASSLEGWTVNSPLHF. CDR3 in DNA: TGCGCCAGCAGCTTGGAGGGTTGGACAGTTAATTCACCCCTCCACTTT. The V and J genes are TRBV5-1 and TRBJ1-6, with D possibly TRBD1 on 6 matching bases. There are 16 residues in the CDR3. Germline V gene data show CDR1 as SGHRS and CDR2 as YFSETQ. Trimming took off 0 bases at V and 6 bases at J, with 13 bases between the two ends. The full variable domain, rest sourced from reference TRBV5-1 and TRBJ1-6, is KAGVTQTPRYLIKTRGQQVTLSCSPISGHRSVSWYQQTPGQGLQFLFEYFSETQRNKGNFPGRFSGRQFSNSRSEMNVSTLELGDSALYLCASSLEGWTVNSPLHFGNGTRLTVT.

The chain's CDR3 is CASSYNTGGPEKLFF. The DNA for the CDR3 is TGCGCCAGCAGCTACAATACAGGGGGCCCTGAAAAACTGTTTTTT. The rearrangement joins TRBV4-1 to TRBJ1-4; 9 nucleotides line up with TRBD1. CDR3 size: 15 residues. V gave up 5 bases and J gave up 7 bases; unmatched junction bases: 8. Germline lookup yields CDR1 MGHRA and CDR2 YSYEKL.

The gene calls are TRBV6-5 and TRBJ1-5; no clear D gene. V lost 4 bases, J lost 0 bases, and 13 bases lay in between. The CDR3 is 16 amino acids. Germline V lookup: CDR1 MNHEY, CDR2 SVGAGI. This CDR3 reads CASSSDGVYSNQPQHF. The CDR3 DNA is TGTGCCAGCAGTTCCGACGGAGTGTATAGCAATCAGCCCCAGCATTTT.

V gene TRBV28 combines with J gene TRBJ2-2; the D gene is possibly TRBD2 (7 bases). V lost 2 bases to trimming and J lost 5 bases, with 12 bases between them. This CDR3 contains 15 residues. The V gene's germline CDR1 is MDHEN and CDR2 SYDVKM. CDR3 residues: CASSLGGGQTGELFF. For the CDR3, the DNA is TGTGCCAGCAGTTTAGGCGGGGGCCAAACCGGGGAGCTGTTTTTT.

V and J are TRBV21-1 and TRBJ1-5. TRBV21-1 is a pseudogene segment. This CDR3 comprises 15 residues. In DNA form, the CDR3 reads TGTGCCAGCAGGGAACTATCGACTGGGAATCAGCCCCAGCATTTT. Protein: CASRELSTGNQPQHF.

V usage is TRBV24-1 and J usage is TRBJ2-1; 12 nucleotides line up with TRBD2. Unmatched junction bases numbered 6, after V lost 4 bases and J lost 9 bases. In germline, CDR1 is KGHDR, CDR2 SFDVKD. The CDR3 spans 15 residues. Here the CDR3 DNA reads TGTGCCACCAGTGAAGCTAGCGGGAGGGCGATTGAGCAGTTCTTC. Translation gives CATSEASGRAIEQFF.